One and the same sample provided the 19 T cell receptor beta chains below, sequenced in a study of a mutant IDH1 vaccine in newly diagnosed glioma. These receptors have no known antigen. The time point denotes: week 5, during vaccination. Each vaccine dose was 300 ug of mutant IDH1 20-mer peptide, with topical imiquimod. The repertoire was sequenced with immunoSEQ multiplex PCR; TCRdb's copy has only in-frame clones and lacks some. This table holds about 25,000 clones, 65% to 80% found once. This material consisted of PBMCs, taken from a glioma patient whose treatment included an IDH1 peptide vaccine. The receptors stem from a man aged 35-49 years with glioma.

The chain joins TRBV4-1 to TRBJ1-4; D call uncertain. Germline CDR1 reads MGHRA; CDR2 reads YSYEKL. This CDR3 is built from 14 residues. Trimming left V 4 bases short and J 3 bases short, with 9 bases between. The CDR3 bases are TGCGCCAGCAGCCCGAGGACGGCTAATGAAAAACTGTTTTTT. Amino acids: CASSPRTANEKLFF.

This chain joins TRBV11-2 and TRBJ2-2, with TRBD1 identical over 11 bases. The CDR3 runs 16 residues. Germline lookup yields CDR1 SGHAT and CDR2 FQNNGV. Trimming removed 6 bases from V and 3 bases from J; junction bases left unmatched: 6. CDR3 bases: TGTGCCAGCAGGTCCGGGACAGGGGGATACACCGGGGAGCTGTTTTTT. Translated: CASRSGTGGYTGELFF. Together with reference TRBV11-2 and TRBJ2-2, the CDR3 gives the full variable domain: EAGVAQSPRYKIIEKRQSVAFWCNPISGHATLYWYQQILGQGPKLLIQFQNNGVVDDSQLPKDRFSAERLKGVDSTLKIQPAKLEDSAVYLCASRSGTGGYTGELFFGEGSRLTVL.

This clone appeared a single time. The chain employs TRBV6-1 and TRBJ1-1; D ambiguous. Per germline, CDR1 MNHNS and CDR2 SASEGT. The CDR3 spans 13 residues. The V and J ends lost 5 bases and 6 bases respectively, with 13 bases between them. The CDR3 is CASSPPNPPEAFF. The CDR3 DNA reads as TGTGCCAGCAGTCCGCCAAACCCCCCTGAAGCTTTCTTT.

The V gene is TRBV6-5, the J gene TRBJ1-3; D remains unclear. V was clipped by 5 bases and J by 1 base, with 12 bases between them. The CDR3 totals 15 residues. Germline V gene lookup returns CDR1 MNHEY and CDR2 SVGAGI. The CDR3, as DNA: TGTGCCAGCAGTCTAACTTACCAGTCTGGAAACACCATATATTTT. Protein sequence: CASSLTYQSGNTIYF.

The chain recombines TRBV9 with TRBJ2-5; tentatively, D is TRBD2 (6 bases). CDR1 is SGDLS and CDR2 is YYNGEE in the germline V gene. Deletions cut 0 bases from V and 1 base from J, with 10 bases between. This CDR3 has 15 residues. CDR3 DNA sequence: TGTGCCAGCAGCGTAGCCGCGGGAATCCAAGAGACCCAGTACTTC. Amino acid sequence: CASSVAAGIQETQYF.

This clone has only one observation. The V and J genes are TRBV18 and TRBJ1-2, with D perhaps matching TRBD1 (5 bases). In germline, CDR1 is KGHSH, CDR2 LQKENI. This CDR3 region has 16 residues. Trimming shortened V by 6 bases and J by 4 bases, and 21 bases separated the two germline ends. The CDR3 is CASSLTGSGTSYGYTF. For the CDR3, the DNA is TGTGCCAGCTCCCTAACGGGTAGCGGGACCTCCTATGGCTACACCTTC.

The table lists this clone with a few counts. The V call is TRBV10-1, the J call TRBJ2-7; no firm D call. Trimming took 6 bases from V and 2 from J, leaving 8 bases between them. Germline CDR1 and CDR2: WNHNN and SYGVQD (reference sequence). The CDR3 is 12 amino acids. The CDR3 here is CASRTWAYEQYV. The CDR3 DNA reads TGCGCCAGCAGAACGTGGGCCTACGAGCAGTACGTC.

The chain carries TRBV9 and TRBJ2-1; D possibly corresponds to TRBD2 (6 bases). The CDR3 runs 15 residues. Germline CDR1 and CDR2: SGDLS and YYNGEE. V was cut by 4 bases and J by 5 bases, with 16 bases left in between. The CDR3 DNA is TGTGCCAGCAGCCCTTTCGCGGGAACCAACAATGAGCAGTTCTTC. Translation gives CASSPFAGTNNEQFF.

The chain carries TRBV25-1 and TRBJ2-1; 7 bases are a match to TRBD1. Germline V CDR1 and CDR2: MGHDK, SYGVNS. Trimming at V came to 4 bases and at J to 7 bases, leaving 13 bases not matched to a gene. CDR3 length: 16 residues. The CDR3 loop reads CASSGAGTAEWNEQFF. The CDR3 DNA reads as TGTGCCAGCAGTGGAGCCGGGACAGCCGAATGGAATGAGCAGTTCTTC.

The V gene is TRBV29-1, the J gene TRBJ1-2; the D is unclear. Germline V gene data show CDR1 as SQVTM and CDR2 as ANQGSEA. CDR3 length: 12 amino acids. V gave up 3 bases and J gave up 2 bases, with 7 bases separating them. CDR3 DNA: TGCAGCGTTGACGGCAGGAACTATGGCTACACCTTC. Residues: CSVDGRNYGYTF.

This clone was detected only a few times. The J gene is TRBJ1-5, the V gene TRBV6-6, with 9 bases fitting TRBD1. Per the germline V gene, CDR1 is MNHNY and CDR2 is SVGAGI (reference sequence). This CDR3 is 15 amino acids long. The trim removed 1 base at V and 6 bases at J, leaving 4 bases unmatched. In nucleotides, the CDR3 is TGTGCCAGCAGTTACTTGGACAGGGGAGGTCAGCCCCAGCATTTT. Translated: CASSYLDRGGQPQHF.

The chain recombines TRBV10-3 with TRBJ2-5; D is possibly TRBD2 (6 bases). The V gene's germline CDR1 is ENHRY and CDR2 SYGVKD. Trimming left V 5 bases short and J 5 bases short, with 15 bases between. The CDR3 loop spans 14 amino acids. The CDR3 coding sequence is TGTGCCATCAGTAGGGATGATAGCGGTGAGACCCAGTACTTC. It is translated as CAISRDDSGETQYF.

The rearrangement uses TRBV2 and TRBJ2-1, with D hard to call. The CDR3 extends over 13 amino acids. Germline V lookup: CDR1 SNHLY, CDR2 FYNNEI. V lost 8 bases, J lost 0 bases, and 8 bases lay in between. DNA of the CDR3: TGTGCCAGCGGCCCTGTCTCCTACAATGAGCAGTTCTTC. Its protein is CASGPVSYNEQFF.

The chain carries TRBV5-6 and TRBJ2-5; D gene ambiguous. Trimming cost V 4 bases and J 5 bases, with 18 bases left between them. In germline, CDR1 is SGHDT, CDR2 YYEEEE. The CDR3 loop spans 15 amino acids. In nucleotides, the CDR3 is TGTGCCAGCAGCCCGACGAGTCGCGGACCTGAGACCCAGTACTTC. Protein: CASSPTSRGPETQYF. Variable domain in full (rest from reference TRBV5-6 and TRBJ2-5): DAGVTQSPTHLIKTRGQQVTLRCSPKSGHDTVSWYQQALGQGPQFIFQYYEEEERQRGNFPDRFSGHQFPNYSSELNVNALLLGDSALYLCASSPTSRGPETQYFGPGTRLLVL.

This clone is deemed medium-sized. The V gene is TRBV6-4, the J gene TRBJ1-1; D is unclear. Germline V gene lookup returns CDR1 MRHNA and CDR2 SNTAGT. This CDR3 comprises 13 residues. V lost 4 bases and J 1 base, leaving 7 bases between the germline ends. DNA of the CDR3: TGTGCCAGCAGTGCAGCGGAGAACACTGAAGCTTTCTTT. Translating it yields CASSAAENTEAFF.

The CDR3 protein is CARQGPDGYTF. CDR3 sequence (DNA): TGTGCCAGACAGGGACCGGATGGCTACACCTTC. The V and J genes are TRBV30 and TRBJ1-2, with 7 bases aligning to TRBD1. The J segment lost 6 bases and the V segment lost 8 bases, leaving 6 bases of the junction unmatched. The CDR3 spans 11 residues. Germline V gene data show CDR1 as GTSNPN and CDR2 as SVGIG (reference sequence).

J is TRBJ2-2 and V is TRBV6-1, with D possibly TRBD1 on 5 matching bases. Germline assignment: CDR1 MNHNS and CDR2 SASEGT. The CDR3 runs to 15 residues. Trimming cost V 1 base and J 4 bases, with 10 bases left between them. This CDR3 is CASSEGRAGTGELFF. The CDR3 region has the DNA TGTGCCAGCAGTGAAGGCAGGGCCGGCACCGGGGAGCTGTTTTTT.

V is TRBV4-1 and J is TRBJ2-2; possible D gene TRBD1, 6 bases. There are 14 residues in the CDR3. Trimming left V 10 bases short and J 4 bases short, with 16 bases between. CDR1 is MGHRA and CDR2 is YSYEKL in the germline V gene. CDR3 in amino acids: CATSQGFATGELFF. CDR3 bases: TGCGCCACAAGCCAGGGGTTCGCCACCGGGGAGCTGTTTTTT.

In its sample, this clone was seen once. The chain recombines TRBV11-3 with TRBJ1-1; no definite D call. Germline CDR1 is SGHNT and CDR2 is YENEEA. The CDR3 covers 13 residues. Trimming shortened V by 3 bases and J by 9 bases, and 14 bases separated the two germline ends. CDR3 region: CASSFHGEGKAFF. In DNA, the CDR3 is TGTGCCAGCAGCTTCCACGGTGAAGGGAAAGCTTTCTTT.